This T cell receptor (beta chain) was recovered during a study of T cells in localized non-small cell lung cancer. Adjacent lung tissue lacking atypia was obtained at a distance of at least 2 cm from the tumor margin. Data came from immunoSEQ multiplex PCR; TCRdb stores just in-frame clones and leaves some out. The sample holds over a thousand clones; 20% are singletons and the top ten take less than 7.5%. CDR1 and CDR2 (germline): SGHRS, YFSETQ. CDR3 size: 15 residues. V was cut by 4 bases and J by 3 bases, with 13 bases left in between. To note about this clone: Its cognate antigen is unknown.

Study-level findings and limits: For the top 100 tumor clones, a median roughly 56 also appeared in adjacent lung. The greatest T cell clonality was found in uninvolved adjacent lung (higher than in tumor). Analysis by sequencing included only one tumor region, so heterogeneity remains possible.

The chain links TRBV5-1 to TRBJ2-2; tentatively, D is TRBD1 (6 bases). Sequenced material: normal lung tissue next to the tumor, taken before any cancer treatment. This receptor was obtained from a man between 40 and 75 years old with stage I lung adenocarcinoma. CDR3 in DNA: TGCGCCAGCAGCCCTATACAGGGTGACACCGGGGAGCTGTTTTTT. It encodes CASSPIQGDTGELFF.